The present T cell receptor beta chain was sequenced within a study of cytomegalovirus exposure and HLA in healthy donors. Use of 60 Vbeta and 13 Jbeta primers characterized the PCR. TCRdb's table, derived via immunoSEQ multiplex PCR, lists solely in-frame clones and lacks some. The sample gives around 170,000 clones, approximately 80% of which show up once; approximately 1.5% is in the top ten. A remark on this clone: The target antigen is unknown.

Notes on the study in general: The majority of TCR sequences were rare, yet some public TCRs appeared in many donors. Testing in vitro showed a few CMV-associated chains specific for CMV antigens. Researchers counted approximately 160 TCR beta chains as cytomegalovirus-associated.

The CDR3 spans 16 residues. Trimming left V 3 bases short and J 1 base short, with 13 bases between. Germline-derived CDR1 and CDR2 are KGHSH and LQKENI. The sequenced sample was PBMCs. The rearrangement joins TRBV18 to TRBJ1-5; a weak D match, TRBD1 (5 bases). The TCR sequence derives from a woman in her late teens or twenties in good health and CMV-seronegative. CDR3 nucleotide sequence: TGTGCCAGCTCACCGGGGCAAGCGGGGAGCAATCAGCCCCAGCATTTT. Translating it yields CASSPGQAGSNQPQHF.